These 27 T cell receptor beta chains were all obtained from the same sample, sequenced in a study of shared clonotypes between healthy human individuals. Assay: immunoSEQ multiplex PCR; the TCRdb copy retains only in-frame clones and omits some. Found here are approximately 320,000 clones, over 65% of them singletons; the top ten hold approximately 10%. The sample was memory CD4+ T cells sorted from blood. Indicated subset: CD45RA-negative fraction. These receptors came from a man younger than 45 in good health.

The chain links TRBV19 to TRBJ1-5; 7 bases agree with TRBD1. Trimming took 3 bases from V and 3 from J; bases not matched to a gene: 11. The germline V gene has CDR1 LNHDA and CDR2 SQIVND (reference sequence). There are 17 residues in the CDR3. This CDR3 reads CASSIDQDRRNNQPQHF. Here the CDR3 DNA reads TGTGCCAGTAGTATTGACCAGGACAGGAGGAACAATCAGCCCCAGCATTTT.

This clone was detected ten times or more. The identical CDR3 is also encoded by other nucleotide sequences in the sample. The chain employs TRBV6-5 and TRBJ1-1, with 7 bases aligning to TRBD1. V lost 5 bases, J lost 4 bases, and 7 bases stayed unmatched. The CDR3 spans 14 residues. The germline V gene has CDR1 MNHEY and CDR2 SVGAGI. CDR3 sequence: CASSEVGGGTEAFF. CDR3 sequence (DNA): TGTGCCAGCAGTGAAGTAGGGGGCGGCACTGAAGCTTTCTTT.

This clone was recorded a few times. The rearrangement links TRBV28 to TRBJ2-5; D might be TRBD1 (6 bases). Trimming shortened V by 2 bases and J by 3 bases, and 16 bases separated the two germline ends. This CDR3 spans 16 amino acids. From germline, CDR1 is MDHEN and CDR2 SYDVKM. The CDR3 DNA is TGTGCCAGCAGTTTAATTTCCAGGACAGACAAAGAGACCCAGTACTTC. Protein: CASSLISRTDKETQYF.

The genes are TRBV28 and TRBJ2-7; the D is unclear. This CDR3 is 11 amino acids long. The germline CDR1 and CDR2 sequences are MDHEN and SYDVKM. V shed 4 bases and J shed 3 bases, with 4 bases lying between them. Here the CDR3 DNA reads TGTGCCAGCAGTTCATTCTACGAGCAGTACTTC. Its protein is CASSSFYEQYF.

This rearrangement joins TRBV19 to TRBJ2-2; D gene uncertain. CDR1 and CDR2 from the germline V gene are LNHDA and SQIVND (reference sequence). V lost 6 bases and J 3 bases, leaving 8 bases between the germline ends. The CDR3 runs 13 residues. The CDR3 DNA reads TGTGCCAGTAGCTTCCGTGACACCGGGGAGCTGTTTTTT. Its protein product is CASSFRDTGELFF.

DNA for the CDR3: TGTGCCAGCAGTTCGGGCCTAGGGTCCTACAATGAGCAGTTCTTC. Protein: CASSSGLGSYNEQFF. The chain has TRBV27 and TRBJ2-1; D gene unclear. Trimming left V 4 bases short and J 1 base short, with 11 bases between. The CDR3 runs 15 residues. Germline CDR1 reads MNHEY; CDR2 reads SMNVEV (reference sequence).

The chain has TRBV19 and TRBJ2-1; 10 bases fit TRBD1. J was trimmed by 10 bases and V by 2 bases; bases with no gene match: 17. This CDR3 contains 18 residues. CDR1 and CDR2 from the germline V gene are LNHDA and SQIVND (reference sequence). CDR3 sequence (DNA): TGTGCCAGTAGTATATTCAGTCTCCGGGACAGGGGTGAAAAGGAGCAGTTCTTC. Amino acids: CASSIFSLRDRGEKEQFF.

This clone appeared a few times. A much larger clone is a single base away; this may be a read error. This same CDR3 is encoded by further DNA sequences in the sample. V is TRBV29-1 and J is TRBJ2-3; D is unresolved. The V and J ends lost 3 bases and 6 bases respectively, with 4 bases between them. Germline loops: CDR1 SQVTM, CDR2 ANQGSEA. The CDR3 sequence is 10 residues long. CDR3 loop: CSVDTDTQYF. The CDR3 DNA is TGCAGCGTTGATACCGATACGCAGTATTTT.

In nucleotides, the CDR3 is TGTGCCAGCAGCCAATTCGACGGCACACACACTGAAGCTTTCTTT. It is translated as CASSQFDGTHTEAFF. The chain links TRBV7-9 to TRBJ1-1; no firm D call. V dropped 5 bases and J dropped 3 bases, with 16 bases sitting between them. From germline, CDR1 is SEHNR and CDR2 FQNEAQ (reference sequence). The CDR3 is made up of 15 amino acids.

J is TRBJ2-2 and V is TRBV29-1; D is perhaps TRBD1 or TRBD2 (5 bases each). Trimming removed 3 bases from V and 4 bases from J, with 15 bases in between. This CDR3 spans 15 amino acids. The germline V gene encodes CDR1 SQVTM and CDR2 ANQGSEA. The DNA for the CDR3 is TGCAGCGTTGAGAGGAGTCTTGGGGGCACCGGGGAGCTGTTTTTT. Translated, it gives CSVERSLGGTGELFF.

This chain uses TRBV29-1 with TRBJ1-3; D unresolved. V was pared by 4 bases and J by 4 bases, with 11 bases between. Germline assignment: CDR1 SQVTM and CDR2 ANQGSEA. CDR3 length: 13 residues. This CDR3 is CSVVFGLGNTIYF. The CDR3, as DNA: TGCAGCGTTGTTTTTGGGTTGGGAAACACCATATATTTT.

J is TRBJ2-3 and V is TRBV5-8; the D is unclear. The CDR3 has 14 residues. The germline CDR1 and CDR2 sequences are SGHTS and YDEGEE. V gave up 0 bases and J gave up 6 bases, with 11 bases separating them. The CDR3 protein is CASSLGPGLDTQYF. CDR3 nucleotides: TGTGCCAGCAGCTTGGGCCCGGGTCTCGATACGCAGTATTTT.

The CDR3 DNA reads as TGTGCCAGTAGTCCCCTGGTACTGGGGGGTGAGCAGTTCTTC. Translation gives CASSPLVLGGEQFF. This rearrangement joins TRBV19 to TRBJ2-1; tentative D call: TRBD2 (6 bases). Germline V gene sequence: CDR1 LNHDA, CDR2 SQIVND (reference sequence). CDR3 length equals 14 residues. Trimming removed 5 bases from V and 9 bases from J, with 17 bases in between.

The rearrangement joins TRBV28 to TRBJ2-1; no definite D call. CDR3 size: 16 residues. Trimming shortened V by 7 bases and J by 0 bases, and 16 bases separated the two germline ends. In germline, CDR1 is MDHEN, CDR2 SYDVKM. The CDR3 DNA reads TGTGCCAGCATGGGGTTGACCCCCGGCTCCTACAATGAGCAGTTCTTC. It translates to CASMGLTPGSYNEQFF.

This chain links TRBV14 with TRBJ1-2; D not certain. The CDR3 runs 12 residues. CDR1 is SGHDN, CDR2 FVKESK, per germline. Trimming cost V 5 bases and J 4 bases, with 8 bases left between them. The CDR3 nucleotides read TGTGCCAGCAGCACCGGACCCTATGGCTACACCTTC. The encoded protein is CASSTGPYGYTF.

This clone is medium-sized. In DNA, the CDR3 is TGTGCCAGCTCACCGGTCGGATTCGGGGGCTCTGGGGAGCTGTTTTTT. The encoded protein is CASSPVGFGGSGELFF. The chain uses TRBV18 and TRBJ2-2, with D perhaps being TRBD1 or TRBD2 (6 bases each). This CDR3 spans 16 amino acids. Trimming removed 3 bases from V and 8 bases from J, with 19 bases in between. CDR1 and CDR2 from the germline V gene are KGHSH and LQKENI.

The V gene is TRBV2, the J gene TRBJ2-7; a weak D match, TRBD2 (5 bases). The CDR3 spans 14 residues. V was shortened by 8 bases and J by 6 bases, with 20 bases between the two germline ends. Germline V gene sequence: CDR1 SNHLY, CDR2 FYNNEI. The CDR3 region has the DNA TGTGCCAGCTCTGCGGGCATGAGGATATCCGAGCAGTACTTC. Residues: CASSAGMRISEQYF.

The chain uses TRBV11-2 and TRBJ2-5, with a possible D match to TRBD1 (7 bases). Germline V gene data show CDR1 as SGHAT and CDR2 as FQNNGV. V lost 5 bases to trimming and J lost 1 base, with 14 bases between them. The CDR3 is made up of 15 amino acids. Written as DNA, the CDR3 is TGTGCCAGCAGCGGAGGGGGCCGGCCCCAAGAGACCCAGTACTTC. It encodes CASSGGGRPQETQYF.

This clone has just a few counts. The chain is built from TRBV10-1 and TRBJ2-3; the D gene is possibly TRBD2 (5 bases). V shed 5 bases and J shed 2 bases, with 14 bases lying between them. Per germline, CDR1 WNHNN and CDR2 SYGVQD (reference sequence). CDR3 size: 15 residues. The CDR3 DNA reads TGCGCCAGCAGTCAGGAGCGGTACTACACAGATACGCAGTATTTT. It codes for CASSQERYYTDTQYF.

This chain joins TRBV15 and TRBJ2-3, with 10 bases that match TRBD1. Germline-derived CDR1 and CDR2 are LNHNV and YYDKDF (reference sequence). The CDR3 runs to 14 residues. V lost 8 bases, J lost 4 bases, and 6 bases stayed unmatched. CDR3 sequence reads: CATAWGQGSDTQYF. CDR3 nucleotides: TGTGCCACCGCGTGGGGACAGGGGTCAGATACGCAGTATTTT.

The J gene is TRBJ1-2, the V gene TRBV29-1; D is possibly TRBD1 (6 bases). Germline V CDR1 and CDR2: SQVTM, ANQGSEA. V lost 1 base, J lost 5 bases, and 11 bases lay in between. The CDR3 spans 13 residues. This CDR3 reads CSVEGTDDYGYTF. CDR3 bases: TGCAGCGTTGAAGGGACAGACGATTATGGCTACACCTTC. Drawing the rest from reference TRBV29-1 and TRBJ1-2, the complete variable domain is SAVISQKPSRDICQRGTSLTIQCQVDSQVTMMFWYRQQPGQSLTLIATANQGSEATYESGFVIDKFPISRPNLTFSTLTVSNMSPEDSSIYLCSVEGTDDYGYTFGSGTRLTVV.

Of note for this clone: This sample also contains other DNA sequences that code for the same CDR3. The rearrangement uses TRBV4-2 and TRBJ2-3; 8 bases are a match to TRBD2. The CDR3 is made up of 15 amino acids. J gave up 2 bases and V 1 base, and 2 bases lay outside the gene matches. The germline V gene encodes CDR1 LGHNA and CDR2 YNFKEQ. Written as DNA, the CDR3 is TGTGCCAGCAGCCAAGCGGGAGGGCCCACAGATACGCAGTATTTT. Translated: CASSQAGGPTDTQYF.

This chain links TRBV28 with TRBJ2-1; a weak D match, TRBD2 (7 bases). This CDR3 is built from 15 residues. The ends were cut back, 6 bases at V and 4 bases at J, with 16 bases in the middle. Germline V gives CDR1 MDHEN, CDR2 SYDVKM. In DNA, the CDR3 is TGTGCCAGCAGACTAGGGGGGGGACCTTACAATGAGCAGTTCTTC. It codes for CASRLGGGPYNEQFF.

This sequence joins TRBV2 and TRBJ2-1; D not certain. The CDR3 is 15 amino acids. Per germline, CDR1 SNHLY and CDR2 FYNNEI. The V end lost 6 bases, the J end lost 5 bases, and 17 bases lay between the germline ends. The CDR3 coding sequence is TGTGCCAGCAGACTCGAAACAAAAGGGAACAATGAGCAGTTCTTC. Translated: CASRLETKGNNEQFF. Combining the CDR3 with reference TRBV2 and TRBJ2-1 gives the whole variable domain EPEVTQTPSHQVTQMGQEVILRCVPISNHLYFYWYRQILGQKVEFLVSFYNNEISEKSEIFDDQFSVERPDGSNFTLKIRSTKLEDSAMYFCASRLETKGNNEQFFGPGTRLTVL.

This clone was detected a few times. V and J are TRBV6-5 and TRBJ2-2, with 8 bases that match TRBD2. Trimming took 8 bases from V and 7 from J; bases not matched to a gene: 6. Germline V gives CDR1 MNHEY, CDR2 SVGAGI. The CDR3 extends over 13 amino acids. The CDR3 spells CASQREYGGELFF. The CDR3 DNA sequence: TGTGCCAGCCAGCGGGAGTACGGCGGGGAGCTGTTTTTT.

Concerning this clone itself: The same CDR3 arises from other DNA sequences in this sample as well. This sequence joins TRBV10-1 and TRBJ2-3, with D tentatively TRBD1 or TRBD2 (5 bases each). In germline, CDR1 is WNHNN, CDR2 SYGVQD (reference sequence). The CDR3 is 15 residues long. The germline V and J ends were trimmed by 3 bases and 0 bases, with 10 bases remaining between them. CDR3 DNA sequence: TGCGCCAGCAGTGACGCTGGGGGAAGCACAGATACGCAGTATTTT. It yields the protein CASSDAGGSTDTQYF.

This chain links TRBV5-5 with TRBJ1-2, with D hard to call. Germline CDR1 is SGHKS and CDR2 is YYEKEE (reference sequence). The CDR3 totals 15 residues. Trimming left V 4 bases short and J 6 bases short, with 19 bases between. The CDR3, as DNA: TGTGCCAGCAGCCCGACCCCCCCTATAAGGGATGGCTACACCTTC. It encodes CASSPTPPIRDGYTF.